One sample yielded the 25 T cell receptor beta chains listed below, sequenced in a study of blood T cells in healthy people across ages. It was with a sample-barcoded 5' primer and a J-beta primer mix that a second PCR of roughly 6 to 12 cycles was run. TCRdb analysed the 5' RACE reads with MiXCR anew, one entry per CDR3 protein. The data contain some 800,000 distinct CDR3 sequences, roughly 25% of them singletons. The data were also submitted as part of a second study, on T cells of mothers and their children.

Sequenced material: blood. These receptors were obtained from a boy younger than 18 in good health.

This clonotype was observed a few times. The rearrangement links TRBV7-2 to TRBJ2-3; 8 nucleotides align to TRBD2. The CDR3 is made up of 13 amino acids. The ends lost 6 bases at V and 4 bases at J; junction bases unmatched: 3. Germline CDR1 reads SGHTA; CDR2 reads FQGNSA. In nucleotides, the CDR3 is TGTGCCAGCAGAGAACTAGCGGCAGATACGCAGTATTTT. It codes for CASRELAADTQYF.

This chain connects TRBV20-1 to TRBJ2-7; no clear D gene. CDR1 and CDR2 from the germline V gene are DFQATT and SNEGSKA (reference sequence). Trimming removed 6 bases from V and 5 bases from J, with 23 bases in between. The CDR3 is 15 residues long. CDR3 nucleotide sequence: TGCAGTGCCGGGCCCAACGAAAATTGGGTAGACGAGCAGTACTTC. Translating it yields CSAGPNENWVDEQYF.

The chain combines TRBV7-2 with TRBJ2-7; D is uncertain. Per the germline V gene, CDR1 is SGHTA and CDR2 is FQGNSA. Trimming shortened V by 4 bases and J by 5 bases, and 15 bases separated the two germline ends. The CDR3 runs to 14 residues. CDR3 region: CASSSFTTSDEQYF. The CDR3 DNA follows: TGTGCCAGCAGCTCATTCACGACGAGCGACGAGCAGTACTTC.

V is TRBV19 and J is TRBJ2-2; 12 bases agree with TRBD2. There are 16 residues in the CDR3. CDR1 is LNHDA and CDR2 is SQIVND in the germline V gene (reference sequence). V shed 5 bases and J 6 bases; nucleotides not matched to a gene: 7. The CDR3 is CASSSTSGRLSGELFF. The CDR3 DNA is TGTGCCAGTAGTTCAACTAGCGGGAGGCTCTCCGGGGAGCTGTTTTTT.

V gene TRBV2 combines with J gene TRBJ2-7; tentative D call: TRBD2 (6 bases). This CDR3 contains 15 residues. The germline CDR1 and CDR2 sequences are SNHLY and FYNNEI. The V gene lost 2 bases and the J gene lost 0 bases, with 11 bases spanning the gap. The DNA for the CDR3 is TGTGCCAGCAGTGAATTGGCGGGACCCTCCTACGAGCAGTACTTC. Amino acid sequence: CASSELAGPSYEQYF. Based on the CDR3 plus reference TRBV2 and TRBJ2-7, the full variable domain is EPEVTQTPSHQVTQMGQEVILRCVPISNHLYFYWYRQILGQKVEFLVSFYNNEISEKSEIFDDQFSVERPDGSNFTLKIRSTKLEDSAMYFCASSELAGPSYEQYFGPGTRLTVT.

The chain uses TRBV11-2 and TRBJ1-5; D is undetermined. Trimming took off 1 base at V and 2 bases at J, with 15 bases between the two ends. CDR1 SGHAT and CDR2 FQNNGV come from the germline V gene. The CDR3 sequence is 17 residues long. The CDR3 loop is CASSLGGPGGGNQPQHF. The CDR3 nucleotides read TGTGCCAGCAGCTTAGGTGGGCCAGGCGGCGGCAATCAGCCCCAGCATTTT.

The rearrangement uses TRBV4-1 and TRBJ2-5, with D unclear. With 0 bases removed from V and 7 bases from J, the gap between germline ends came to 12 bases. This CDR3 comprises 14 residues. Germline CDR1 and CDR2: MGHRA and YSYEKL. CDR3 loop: CASSQDQIGVTQYF. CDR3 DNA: TGCGCCAGCAGCCAAGATCAAATCGGAGTGACCCAGTACTTC.

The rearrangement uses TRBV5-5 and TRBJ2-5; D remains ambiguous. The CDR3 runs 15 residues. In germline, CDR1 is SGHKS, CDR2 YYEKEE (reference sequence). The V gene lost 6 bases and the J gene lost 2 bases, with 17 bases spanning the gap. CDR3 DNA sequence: TGTGCCAGCAAGGGTCTGGGGTCCGCGCAAGAGACCCAGTACTTC. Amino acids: CASKGLGSAQETQYF.

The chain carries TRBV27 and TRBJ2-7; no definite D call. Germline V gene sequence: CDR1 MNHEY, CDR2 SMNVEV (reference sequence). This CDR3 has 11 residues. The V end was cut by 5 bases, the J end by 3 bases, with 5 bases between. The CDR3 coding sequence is TGTGCCAGCAGTCCAGTCTACGAGCAGTACTTC. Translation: CASSPVYEQYF.

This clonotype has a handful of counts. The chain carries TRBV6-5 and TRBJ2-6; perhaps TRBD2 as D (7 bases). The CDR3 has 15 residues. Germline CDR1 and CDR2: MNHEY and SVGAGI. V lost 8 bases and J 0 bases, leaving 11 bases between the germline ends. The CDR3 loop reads CASRGANSGANVLTF. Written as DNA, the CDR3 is TGTGCCAGCCGGGGGGCGAACTCTGGGGCCAACGTCCTGACTTTC.

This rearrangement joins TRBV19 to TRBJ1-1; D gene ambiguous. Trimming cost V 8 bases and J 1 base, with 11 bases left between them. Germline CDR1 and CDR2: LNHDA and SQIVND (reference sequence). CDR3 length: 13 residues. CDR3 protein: CASRWRGNTEAFF. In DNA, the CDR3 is TGTGCCAGTCGGTGGCGGGGGAACACTGAAGCTTTCTTT.

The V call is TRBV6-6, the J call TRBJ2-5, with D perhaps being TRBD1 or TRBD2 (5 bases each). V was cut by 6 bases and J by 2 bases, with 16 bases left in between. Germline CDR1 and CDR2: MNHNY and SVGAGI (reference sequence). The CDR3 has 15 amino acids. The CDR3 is CASSLGQGDQETQYF. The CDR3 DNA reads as TGTGCCAGCAGCTTAGGGCAGGGAGATCAAGAGACCCAGTACTTC.

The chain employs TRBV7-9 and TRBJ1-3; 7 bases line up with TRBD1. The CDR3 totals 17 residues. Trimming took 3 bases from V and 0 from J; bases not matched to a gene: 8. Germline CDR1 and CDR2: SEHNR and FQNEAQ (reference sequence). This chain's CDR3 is CASSFGLYRGSGNTIYF. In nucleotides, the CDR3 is TGTGCCAGCAGCTTTGGTCTCTACAGGGGCTCTGGAAACACCATATATTTT.

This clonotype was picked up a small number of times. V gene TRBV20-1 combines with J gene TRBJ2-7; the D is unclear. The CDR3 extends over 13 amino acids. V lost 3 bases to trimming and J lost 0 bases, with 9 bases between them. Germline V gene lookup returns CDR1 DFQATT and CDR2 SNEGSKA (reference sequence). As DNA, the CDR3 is TGCAGTGCTAGGCCATTAAACTCCTACGAGCAGTACTTC. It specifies CSARPLNSYEQYF.

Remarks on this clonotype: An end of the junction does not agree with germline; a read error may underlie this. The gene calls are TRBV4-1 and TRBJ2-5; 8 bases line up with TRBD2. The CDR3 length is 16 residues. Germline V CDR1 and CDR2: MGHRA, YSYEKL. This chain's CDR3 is CASSQRAGVLQETLYF. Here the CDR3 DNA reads TGCGCCAGCAGCCAGAGAGCGGGAGTGTTACAAGAGACCCTGTACTTC.

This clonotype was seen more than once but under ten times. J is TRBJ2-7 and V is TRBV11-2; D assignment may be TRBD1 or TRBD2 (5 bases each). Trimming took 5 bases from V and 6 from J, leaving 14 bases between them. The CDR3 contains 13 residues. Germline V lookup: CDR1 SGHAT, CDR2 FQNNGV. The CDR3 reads CASSKDRGREQYF. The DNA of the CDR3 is TGTGCCAGCAGCAAGGATCGGGGCCGCGAGCAGTACTTC.

CDR3 nucleotide sequence: TGCAGTGCTGCAGAGGTTCTTGGCTATGGCTACACCTTC. Protein product: CSAAEVLGYGYTF. The chain recombines TRBV20-1 with TRBJ1-2; no reliable D call. Germline CDR1 DFQATT, CDR2 SNEGSKA (reference sequence). V shed 5 bases and J shed 4 bases, with 14 bases lying between them. This CDR3 is built from 13 residues.

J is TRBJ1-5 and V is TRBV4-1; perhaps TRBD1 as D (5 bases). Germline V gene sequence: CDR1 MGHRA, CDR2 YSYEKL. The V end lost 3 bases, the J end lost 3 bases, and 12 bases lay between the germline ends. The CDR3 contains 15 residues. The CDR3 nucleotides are TGCGCCAGCAGCCAGGGGACGGCTGACAATCAGCCCCAGCATTTT. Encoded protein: CASSQGTADNQPQHF.

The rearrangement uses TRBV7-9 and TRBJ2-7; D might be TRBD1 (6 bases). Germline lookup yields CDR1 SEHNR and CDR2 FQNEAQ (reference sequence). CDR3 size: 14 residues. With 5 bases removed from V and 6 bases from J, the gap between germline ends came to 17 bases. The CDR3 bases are TGTGCCAGCAGCCCGATTACAGGGAGCTGCGAGCAGTACTTC. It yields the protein CASSPITGSCEQYF.

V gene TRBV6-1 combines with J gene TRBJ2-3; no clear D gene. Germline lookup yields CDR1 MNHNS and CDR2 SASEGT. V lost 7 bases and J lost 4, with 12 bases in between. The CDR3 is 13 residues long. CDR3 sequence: CASTGLLPDTQYF. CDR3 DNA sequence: TGTGCCAGCACTGGGCTGTTACCAGATACGCAGTATTTT.

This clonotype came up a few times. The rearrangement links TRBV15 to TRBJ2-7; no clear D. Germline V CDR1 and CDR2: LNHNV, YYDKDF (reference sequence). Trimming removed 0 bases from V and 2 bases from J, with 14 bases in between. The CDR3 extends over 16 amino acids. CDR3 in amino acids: CATSRDLGGLTYEQYF. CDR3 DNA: TGTGCCACCAGCAGAGATTTAGGTGGGCTAACCTACGAGCAGTACTTC.

For the CDR3, the DNA is TGCAGTGCTAGGGCCCCCTATGACAGGAACACTGAAGCTTTCTTT. This sequence encodes CSARAPYDRNTEAFF. J is TRBJ1-1 and V is TRBV20-1, with D maybe TRBD1 (5 bases). The CDR3 totals 15 residues. Deletions cut 3 bases from V and 1 base from J, with 15 bases between. Germline V gene data show CDR1 as DFQATT and CDR2 as SNEGSKA (reference sequence).

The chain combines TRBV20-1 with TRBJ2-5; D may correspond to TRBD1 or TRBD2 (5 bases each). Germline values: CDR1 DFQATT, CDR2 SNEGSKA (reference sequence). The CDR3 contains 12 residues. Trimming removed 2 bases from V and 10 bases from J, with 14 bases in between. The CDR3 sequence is CSARSGGPDQYF. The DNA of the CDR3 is TGCAGTGCTAGAAGTGGGGGACCGGACCAGTACTTC.

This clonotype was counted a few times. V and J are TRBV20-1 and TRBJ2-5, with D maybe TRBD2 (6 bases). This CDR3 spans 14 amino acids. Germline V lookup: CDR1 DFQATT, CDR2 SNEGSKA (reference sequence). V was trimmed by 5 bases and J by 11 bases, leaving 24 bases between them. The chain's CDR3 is CSAAGAGIGGEQYF. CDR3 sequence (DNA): TGCAGTGCTGCCGGAGCAGGGATCGGGGGAGAGCAGTACTTC.

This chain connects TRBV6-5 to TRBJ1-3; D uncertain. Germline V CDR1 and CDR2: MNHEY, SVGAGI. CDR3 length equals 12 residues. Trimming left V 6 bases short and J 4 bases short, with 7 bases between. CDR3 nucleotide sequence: TGTGCCAGCAGATCACCAGGAAACACCATATATTTT. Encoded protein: CASRSPGNTIYF.